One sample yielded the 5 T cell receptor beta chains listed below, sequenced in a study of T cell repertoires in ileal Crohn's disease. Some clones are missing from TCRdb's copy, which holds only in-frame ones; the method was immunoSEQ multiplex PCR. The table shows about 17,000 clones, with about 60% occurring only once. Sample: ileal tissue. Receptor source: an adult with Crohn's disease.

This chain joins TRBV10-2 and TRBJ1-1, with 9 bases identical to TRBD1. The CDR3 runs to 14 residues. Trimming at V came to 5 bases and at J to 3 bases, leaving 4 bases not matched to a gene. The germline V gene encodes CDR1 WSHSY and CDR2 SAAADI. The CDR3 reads CASSWGQGHTEAFF. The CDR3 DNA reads TGCGCCAGCAGTTGGGGACAGGGACACACTGAAGCTTTCTTT.

In DNA, the CDR3 is TGTGCCAGCAGCATTGGACAGGGGGTCACAGATACGCAGTATTTT. Encoded protein: CASSIGQGVTDTQYF. The chain uses TRBV5-6 and TRBJ2-3; TRBD1 aligns across 10 bases. The CDR3 covers 15 residues. CDR1 is SGHDT, CDR2 YYEEEE, per germline. After removal of 4 bases from V and 2 bases from J, the junction contained 4 bases not matched to a gene.

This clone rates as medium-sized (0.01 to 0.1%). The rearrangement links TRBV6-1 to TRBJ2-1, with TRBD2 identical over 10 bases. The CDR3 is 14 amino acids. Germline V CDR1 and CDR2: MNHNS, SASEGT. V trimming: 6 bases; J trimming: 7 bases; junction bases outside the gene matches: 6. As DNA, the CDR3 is TGTGCCAGCAGCCAACCGACTAGCGGGAATGAGCAGTTCTTC. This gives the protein CASSQPTSGNEQFF.

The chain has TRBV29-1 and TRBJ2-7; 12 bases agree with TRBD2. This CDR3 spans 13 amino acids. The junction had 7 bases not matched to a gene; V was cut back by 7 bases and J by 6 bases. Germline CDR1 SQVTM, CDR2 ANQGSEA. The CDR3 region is CSARTSGIGEQYF. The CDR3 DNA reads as TGCAGCGCACGGACTAGCGGGATCGGCGAGCAGTACTTC.

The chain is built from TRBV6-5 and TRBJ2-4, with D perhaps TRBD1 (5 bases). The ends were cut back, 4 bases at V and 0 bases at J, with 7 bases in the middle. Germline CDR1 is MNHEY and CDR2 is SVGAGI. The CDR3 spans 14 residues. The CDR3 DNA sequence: TGTGCCAGCAGTTGGGGCGGAGCCAAAAACATTCAGTACTTC. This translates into CASSWGGAKNIQYF.